These 2 T cell receptor beta chains originate from one sample sequenced in a study of patients and donors after allogeneic stem cell transplantation. MiXCR, run by TCRdb on the RT-PCR reads, gives a single entry per CDR3 protein. The sample lists 70,000 to 85,000 distinct CDR3 sequences, around a quarter occurring once. Sequenced input: blood, either unsorted or a sorted T cell fraction (not recorded which). These receptors were obtained from a human donor who was either an allogeneic HSCT recipient or a stem cell or donor lymphocyte infusion donor (not recorded which). It is not recorded whose cells these are; they may come from a transplant donor.

This chain joins TRBV12-3 or TRBV12-4 and TRBJ2-5; 12 bases line up with TRBD2. This CDR3 is 16 amino acids long. With 5 bases clipped from V and 5 bases from J, the junction kept 9 bases outside the gene matches. The CDR3: CASSPHRTSGEETQYF. The CDR3 DNA follows: TGTGCCAGCAGTCCACACCGGACTAGCGGGGAGGAGACCCAGTACTTC.

The chain uses TRBV7-9 and TRBJ2-7; 8 nucleotides agree with TRBD1. Germline V gives CDR1 SEHNR, CDR2 FQNEAQ (reference sequence). Trimming cost V 5 bases and J 3 bases; bases outside gene matches: 6. The CDR3 is made up of 14 amino acids. The CDR3 sequence is CASSPRTGYYEQYF. CDR3 in DNA: TGTGCCAGCAGCCCTCGGACAGGGTACTACGAGCAGTACTTC.